The clone carrying this TCR beta chain was picked up one time. Its antigen is unidentified. At sampling all donors were nominally healthy, likely with unrecorded immune exposures. This record belongs to a study of cytomegalovirus exposure and HLA in healthy donors. Study-wide findings and caveats: In vitro, three CMV-associated chains proved specific for CMV antigens.

A multiplex PCR was run with 60 Vbeta primers and 13 Jbeta primers. Sequencing was performed with immunoSEQ multiplex PCR; in TCRdb, only in-frame clones are kept and a portion is missing. The top ten hold approximately 2% of the sample, which has roughly 120,000 clones, roughly 77% seen once. The V end was cut by 2 bases, the J end by 5 bases, with 9 bases between. Germline values: CDR1 SGHAT, CDR2 FQNNGV. The CDR3 runs to 13 residues. The receptor was derived from a man aged 40-50 years in good health and CMV-seronegative. Sequenced input: PBMCs. The rearrangement uses TRBV11-2 and TRBJ2-5, with D unclear. CDR3 nucleotides: TGTGCCAGCAGCTTAAGTAGCCTGGAGACCCAGTACTTC. This encodes CASSLSSLETQYF.